The sequence of this T cell receptor beta chain was determined in a study of blood T cell repertoires in COVID-19. As for the study in general: The cDNA or gDNA used as material had been derived from T cells, B-cell-depleted T cells, or PBMCs.

Some clones are missing from TCRdb's copy, which holds only in-frame ones; the method was immunoSEQ multiplex PCR. Of tens of thousands of clones listed, around 90% were seen once; the top ten hold 25% to 35%. Sequencing input: peripheral blood. This TCR came from a woman aged 70-85 years with active COVID-19.

The CDR3 DNA is TGTGCCAGCAGCTTGGGACCTAGCGGGGGGGGCAACGAGCAGTACTTC. Its protein is CASSLGPSGGGNEQYF. The rearrangement links TRBV5-4 to TRBJ2-7, with 12 bases identical to TRBD2. This CDR3 has 16 amino acids. The junction had 6 bases not matched to a gene; V was cut back by 0 bases and J by 5 bases. Germline V gene data show CDR1 as SGHNT and CDR2 as YYREEE (reference sequence).